The clone carrying this T cell receptor (beta chain) was recorded once. As processed by the authors: Nucleated cell number was recorded as an estimate derived from reference gene primer amplification. The protocol was immunoSEQ multiplex PCR, while the TCRdb copy is restricted to in-frame clones and leaves out a portion. V and J calls plus clone size are reproduced from that table; the DNA served to infer D and trimming. The table records 300,000 to 400,000 clones, roughly nine tenths of them present only once. This entry is derived from a study of blood T cell repertoires in COVID-19. Followed longitudinally, the Seattle patients had been enrolled during active infection. The CDR3 loop spans 14 amino acids. V lost 5 bases, J lost 8 bases, and 11 bases stayed unmatched. Germline V gene sequence: CDR1 MNHEY, CDR2 SMNVEV (reference sequence).

Input material: peripheral blood. This chain links TRBV27 with TRBJ1-2; 7 bases match TRBD1. This TCR came from a woman aged 25 to 45 with COVID-19, enrolled during active disease. The CDR3 sequence: CASSEGVTGYGYTF. The CDR3, as DNA: TGTGCCAGCAGTGAAGGGGTGACAGGGTACGGCTACACCTTC.